Presented here are 25 T cell receptor beta chains from one specimen sequenced in a study of blood T cell repertoires in COVID-19. Sequencing was performed with immunoSEQ multiplex PCR; in TCRdb, only in-frame clones are kept and a portion is missing. In the table there are under 150,000 clones, 84% of which are singletons. The sequenced sample consisted of PBMCs or T cells enriched from blood (not recorded which). The source is a man aged 35 to 55 with acute COVID-19.

This chain links TRBV2 with TRBJ2-1; 11 nucleotides align to TRBD2. The CDR3 contains 14 residues. Germline trimming cut 8 bases from V and 7 bases from J; bases unmatched to any gene: 7. From germline, CDR1 is SNHLY and CDR2 FYNNEI. The CDR3: CASRILAGVNEQFF. For the CDR3, the DNA is TGTGCCAGCCGCATACTAGCGGGGGTGAATGAGCAGTTCTTC.

The chain joins TRBV6-5 to TRBJ1-5, with 8 bases identical to TRBD1. The CDR3 runs 13 residues. Germline-derived CDR1 and CDR2 are MNHEY and SVGAGI. V dropped 5 bases and J dropped 6; count of bases not matched to a gene: 3. CDR3 sequence: CASSQGAGQPQHF. The DNA for the CDR3 is TGTGCCAGCAGTCAGGGGGCTGGTCAGCCCCAGCATTTT.

This clone occurred many times. The V call is TRBV19, the J call TRBJ1-1; TRBD1 matches 12 bases. The CDR3 contains 15 residues. Germline loops: CDR1 LNHDA, CDR2 SQIVND (reference sequence). Losses at the gene ends were 5 bases for V and 6 bases for J; bases not matched to a gene: 7. The CDR3 loop is CASSPGRDRGPEAFF. The CDR3 coding sequence is TGTGCCAGTAGTCCCGGCCGGGACAGGGGGCCTGAAGCTTTCTTT.

In nucleotides, the CDR3 is TGCGCCAGCAGCTTGTACGGGGGCTCCTACGAGCAGTACTTC. Translating it yields CASSLYGGSYEQYF. This chain uses TRBV5-1 with TRBJ2-7, with D possibly TRBD2 on 6 matching bases. Germline V gives CDR1 SGHRS, CDR2 YFSETQ. The CDR3 sequence is 14 residues long. Trimming took 1 base from V and 0 from J, leaving 8 bases between them.

The V and J genes are TRBV6-2 or TRBV6-3 and TRBJ1-3; 9 nucleotides agree with TRBD1. The junction had 6 bases not matched to a gene; V was cut back by 5 bases and J by 4 bases. The CDR3 sequence is 15 residues long. Per the germline V gene, CDR1 is MNHEY and CDR2 is SVGEGT. The CDR3 DNA reads TGTGCCAGCAGTACGAACAGGGGGCTCGGAAACACCATATATTTT. Protein: CASSTNRGLGNTIYF.

The chain carries TRBV7-6 and TRBJ2-7, with TRBD1 as a possible D gene (5 bases). Germline lookup yields CDR1 SGHVS and CDR2 FNYEAQ. Trimming took off 1 base at V and 2 bases at J, with 6 bases between the two ends. This CDR3 is 13 amino acids long. Here the CDR3 DNA reads TGTGCCAGCAGCTTAGGGGGCCCCTACGAGCAGTACTTC. It is translated as CASSLGGPYEQYF.

The CDR3 protein is CASSNRQGEGSPLHF. The CDR3 coding sequence is TGTGCCAGCAGCAATCGACAGGGGGAGGGTTCACCCCTCCACTTT. The J gene is TRBJ1-6, the V gene TRBV7-2; 9 bases are shared with TRBD1. CDR1 SGHTA and CDR2 FQGNSA come from the germline V gene. This CDR3 has 15 residues. The ends lost 5 bases at V and 9 bases at J; junction bases unmatched: 8.

This chain links TRBV4-3 with TRBJ2-3, with TRBD1 as a possible D gene (6 bases). CDR1 is LGHNA and CDR2 is YSLEER in the germline V gene. CDR3 length: 16 amino acids. Trimming pared 3 bases from V and 0 bases from J, leaving 13 bases between. The CDR3 here is CASSQGLGQSTDTQYF. The CDR3 coding sequence is TGCGCCAGCAGCCAGGGGCTTGGACAGAGCACAGATACGCAGTATTTT.

The V gene is TRBV5-1, the J gene TRBJ1-5, with D uncertain. CDR1 is SGHRS, CDR2 YFSETQ, per germline. The CDR3 contains 17 residues. V lost 2 bases and J 2 bases, leaving 17 bases between the germline ends. In DNA form, the CDR3 reads TGCGCCAGCAGCTTACTAAGGTTGAGGGTTTGCAATCAGCCCCAGCATTTT. It translates to CASSLLRLRVCNQPQHF.

This clone was detected once. The chain combines TRBV24-1 with TRBJ2-2, with 12 bases matching TRBD2. The V gene end was trimmed by 5 bases and the J gene end by 0 bases; junction bases not matched to a gene: 3. Germline V gene sequence: CDR1 KGHDR, CDR2 SFDVKD. This CDR3 comprises 17 residues. For the CDR3, the DNA is TGTGCCACCAGTGGGAGACTAGCGGGGGCGAACACCGGGGAGCTGTTTTTT. Its translation: CATSGRLAGANTGELFF.

V is TRBV19 and J is TRBJ2-5, with 7 positions matching TRBD1. The V gene's germline CDR1 is LNHDA and CDR2 SQIVND (reference sequence). The CDR3 totals 14 residues. V lost 5 bases to trimming and J lost 4 bases; unmatched junction nucleotides: 7. In nucleotides, the CDR3 is TGTGCCAGTAGTCCGCGACAGGGTGGAGAGACCCAGTACTTC. Translation: CASSPRQGGETQYF.

The chain links TRBV5-1 to TRBJ2-7; a weak D match, TRBD1 (5 bases). The CDR3 extends over 13 amino acids. Germline-derived CDR1 and CDR2 are SGHRS and YFSETQ. The V end was cut by 5 bases, the J end by 3 bases, with 12 bases between. CDR3 sequence: CASRMGPDYEQYF. The CDR3 DNA is TGCGCCAGCAGGATGGGGCCTGACTACGAGCAGTACTTC.

V gene TRBV5-1 combines with J gene TRBJ1-4; 9 bases map to TRBD1. Germline V CDR1 and CDR2: SGHRS, YFSETQ. V lost 5 bases and J lost 7; bases outside the gene matches: 3. The CDR3 runs to 13 residues. CDR3 sequence: CASRGQGSEKLFF. The CDR3 DNA follows: TGCGCCAGCAGGGGACAGGGAAGTGAAAAACTGTTTTTT. Using reference TRBV5-1 and TRBJ1-4 for the parts outside the CDR3, the full variable domain is KAGVTQTPRYLIKTRGQQVTLSCSPISGHRSVSWYQQTPGQGLQFLFEYFSETQRNKGNFPGRFSGRQFSNSRSEMNVSTLELGDSALYLCASRGQGSEKLFFGSGTQLSVL.

This clone was seen a few times. The rearrangement links TRBV12-3 or TRBV12-4 to TRBJ2-3; maybe TRBD2 (6 bases). The CDR3 contains 13 residues. Deletions cut 3 bases from V and 4 bases from J, with 8 bases between. CDR3 region: CASSLLAPDTQYF. The DNA for the CDR3 is TGTGCCAGCAGTTTGCTAGCGCCAGATACGCAGTATTTT.

The J gene is TRBJ1-5, the V gene TRBV25-1; D is perhaps TRBD1 (6 bases). Looked up from germline, CDR1 is MGHDK and CDR2 is SYGVNS. CDR3 size: 18 residues. The ends were cut back, 0 bases at V and 4 bases at J, with 19 bases in the middle. The CDR3 sequence: CASSEYIRQALFNQPQHF. DNA of the CDR3: TGTGCCAGCAGTGAATATATCAGACAGGCTCTCTTTAATCAGCCCCAGCATTTT.

This chain's CDR3 is CASSQDLVRVNTEAFF. In DNA, the CDR3 is TGCGCCAGCAGCCAAGATTTAGTACGGGTGAACACTGAAGCTTTCTTT. The V gene is TRBV4-3, the J gene TRBJ1-1; no definite D call. With 0 bases removed from V and 0 bases from J, the gap between germline ends came to 11 bases. Germline CDR1 reads LGHNA; CDR2 reads YSLEER. The CDR3 extends over 16 amino acids.

The V call is TRBV15, the J call TRBJ2-3, with D possibly being TRBD1 (5 bases). V lost 1 base, J lost 0 bases, and 5 bases lay in between. Germline V gene data show CDR1 as LNHNV and CDR2 as YYDKDF (reference sequence). The CDR3 is made up of 14 amino acids. The DNA for the CDR3 is TGTGCCACCAGCAGAGGACAGAGCACAGATACGCAGTATTTT. It is translated as CATSRGQSTDTQYF. The full variable domain, rest sourced from reference TRBV15 and TRBJ2-3, is DAMVIQNPRYQVTQFGKPVTLSCSQTLNHNVMYWYQQKSSQAPKLLFHYYDKDFNNEADTPDNFQSRRPNTSFCFLDIRSPGLGDTAMYLCATSRGQSTDTQYFGPGTRLTVL.

The J gene is TRBJ1-4, the V gene TRBV6-5, with 9 bases that match TRBD1. Looked up from germline, CDR1 is MNHEY and CDR2 is SVGAGI. The J segment lost 8 bases and the V segment lost 6 bases, leaving 10 bases of the junction unmatched. The CDR3 runs to 15 residues. The CDR3 sequence: CASRDRGLVEEKLFF. The CDR3 DNA is TGTGCCAGCAGGGACAGGGGTTTGGTGGAGGAAAAACTGTTTTTT.

The DNA for the CDR3 is TGTGCCAGCAGCTTAGGCACTAGCGGCTACAATGAGCAGTTCTTC. It codes for CASSLGTSGYNEQFF. The chain combines TRBV7-2 with TRBJ2-1, with 8 bases that match TRBD2. Germline CDR1 is SGHTA and CDR2 is FQGNSA. Trimming removed 1 base from V and 3 bases from J; junction bases left unmatched: 2. The CDR3 is made up of 15 amino acids.

The genes are TRBV5-6 and TRBJ2-4; tentative D call: TRBD2 (7 bases). Deletions cut 0 bases from V and 3 bases from J, with 19 bases between. Germline V gives CDR1 SGHDT, CDR2 YYEEEE. The CDR3 has 18 residues. CDR3: CASSLASLGGRVKNIQYF. CDR3 bases: TGTGCCAGCAGCTTGGCCTCTCTCGGGGGGCGTGTCAAAAACATTCAGTACTTC.

The CDR3 sequence is CASSNGQHVGYTF. CDR3 nucleotide sequence: TGTGCCAGCAGCAACGGACAGCACGTGGGCTACACCTTC. The chain recombines TRBV6-5 with TRBJ1-2, with D possibly matching TRBD1 (6 bases). The ends were cut back, 6 bases at V and 8 bases at J, with 16 bases in the middle. This CDR3 has 13 residues. Germline V gives CDR1 MNHEY, CDR2 SVGAGI.

This clone was seen a single time. The chain is built from TRBV2 and TRBJ1-2; D remains unclear. Trimming took off 3 bases at V and 3 bases at J, with 17 bases between the two ends. Looked up from germline, CDR1 is SNHLY and CDR2 is FYNNEI. CDR3 size: 16 residues. CDR3 sequence reads: CASSDLGRGSDYGYTF. The DNA of the CDR3 is TGTGCCAGCAGTGACCTCGGCCGCGGCTCTGACTATGGCTACACCTTC.

The chain uses TRBV7-2 and TRBJ2-3, with 7 bases that match TRBD1. Germline CDR1 is SGHTA and CDR2 is FQGNSA. V was clipped by 5 bases and J by 2 bases; unmatched bases: 7. The CDR3 runs to 15 residues. The CDR3 DNA reads TGTGCCAGCAGCCCTCGGGACAGCTACACAGATACGCAGTATTTT. Protein: CASSPRDSYTDTQYF.

This rearrangement joins TRBV7-2 to TRBJ1-2, with D perhaps TRBD1 (6 bases). The V end lost 1 base, the J end lost 6 bases, and 15 bases lay between the germline ends. This CDR3 has 15 residues. CDR1 is SGHTA and CDR2 is FQGNSA in the germline V gene. The CDR3 sequence is CASSLEDRRRNGYTF. In DNA form, the CDR3 reads TGTGCCAGCAGCTTAGAAGACAGGCGGAGGAATGGCTACACCTTC.

This clone was seen just once. This chain uses TRBV10-3 with TRBJ2-2; D gene ambiguous. The CDR3 covers 15 residues. The V gene's germline CDR1 is ENHRY and CDR2 SYGVKD. V shed 1 base and J shed 1 base, with 7 bases lying between them. The CDR3 region is CAISELGQNTGELFF. In DNA form, the CDR3 reads TGTGCCATCAGTGAGTTGGGCCAGAACACCGGGGAGCTGTTTTTT.